What follows are 24 T cell receptor beta chains derived from one specimen sequenced in a study of a mutant IDH1 vaccine in newly diagnosed glioma. These TCRs' antigens remain unknown. TCRdb's copy holds only in-frame clones and misses some; the assay was immunoSEQ multiplex PCR. The table records around 30,000 clones, around 90% of them present only once. Time point meaning: week 47, end of study. The vaccine gave 300 ug of a 20-mer mutant IDH1 peptide subcutaneously per dose. The material was PBMCs, obtained from a glioma patient whose treatment included an IDH1 peptide vaccine. The receptors shown here come from a man in his forties or fifties with glioma.

Only one count was recorded for this clone. The J gene is TRBJ2-1, the V gene TRBV7-6; the match to TRBD1 covers 7 bases. J gave up 4 bases and V 6 bases, and 12 bases lay outside the gene matches. Looked up from germline, CDR1 is SGHVS and CDR2 is FNYEAQ. CDR3 length: 16 residues. The CDR3 region is CASRLSPPGQYNEQFF. CDR3 nucleotides: TGTGCCAGCAGACTTAGCCCTCCGGGACAGTACAATGAGCAGTTCTTC.

This clone was recorded once. The chain has TRBV5-1 and TRBJ2-1; the match to TRBD1 covers 8 bases. Trimming cost V 4 bases and J 6 bases; bases outside gene matches: 6. Germline-derived CDR1 and CDR2 are SGHRS and YFSETQ. This CDR3 contains 14 residues. The CDR3 region is CASSNGQGRNEQFF. DNA for the CDR3: TGCGCCAGCAGCAACGGACAGGGCCGCAATGAGCAGTTCTTC.

This clone was detected only once. DNA of the CDR3: TGCGCCAGCAGCCCCGACAGATATTTCTCCTACGAGCAGTACTTC. It specifies CASSPDRYFSYEQYF. The chain combines TRBV4-3 with TRBJ2-7; tentatively, D is TRBD1 (5 bases). Trimming shortened V by 4 bases and J by 0 bases, and 13 bases separated the two germline ends. The germline CDR1 and CDR2 sequences are LGHNA and YSLEER. The CDR3 extends over 15 amino acids.

V is TRBV29-1 and J is TRBJ2-1, with D possibly being TRBD2 (5 bases). Germline V gene data show CDR1 as SQVTM and CDR2 as ANQGSEA. The germline V and J ends were trimmed by 2 bases and 4 bases, with 6 bases remaining between them. The CDR3 consists of 12 residues. CDR3 region: CSVEREYNEQFF. DNA for the CDR3: TGCAGCGTTGAAAGGGAGTACAATGAGCAGTTCTTC.

In DNA form, the CDR3 reads TGTGCCAGCAGCTCCCCGGGAGTTACCTACGAGCAGTACTTC. Translated, it gives CASSSPGVTYEQYF. The J gene is TRBJ2-7, the V gene TRBV28; a possible D gene is TRBD2 (6 bases). Trimming took 6 bases from V and 2 from J, leaving 14 bases between them. The length of the CDR3 is 14 residues. Per germline, CDR1 MDHEN and CDR2 SYDVKM.

CDR3 nucleotide sequence: TGCAGCGTTGAAGTAGGACAGGGGACCGGGGAGCTGTTTTTT. Translating it yields CSVEVGQGTGELFF. The V and J genes are TRBV29-1 and TRBJ2-2; 9 bases map to TRBD1. Germline trimming cut 1 base from V and 5 bases from J; bases unmatched to any gene: 2. The CDR3 runs 14 residues. The V gene's germline CDR1 is SQVTM and CDR2 ANQGSEA.

The V gene is TRBV19, the J gene TRBJ1-4; 7 bases fit TRBD1. The V gene end was trimmed by 5 bases and the J gene end by 8 bases; junction bases not matched to a gene: 11. Germline CDR1 reads LNHDA; CDR2 reads SQIVND (reference sequence). The CDR3 covers 15 residues. As DNA, the CDR3 is TGTGCCAGTAGTCCCCGGCGGACAGGCGGGGAAAAACTGTTTTTT. Translating gives CASSPRRTGGEKLFF. Looking up the rest from reference TRBV19 and TRBJ1-4 gives the full variable domain: DGGITQSPKYLFRKEGQNVTLSCEQNLNHDAMYWYRQDPGQGLRLIYYSQIVNDFQKGDIAEGYSVSREKKESFPLTVTSAQKNPTAFYLCASSPRRTGGEKLFFGSGTQLSVL.

The genes are TRBV5-5 and TRBJ2-1, with 7 nucleotides matching TRBD2. Unmatched junction bases numbered 14, after V lost 5 bases and J lost 6 bases. Germline lookup yields CDR1 SGHKS and CDR2 YYEKEE (reference sequence). CDR3 length: 16 amino acids. CDR3 in amino acids: CASSQRTSDGANEQFF. In DNA, the CDR3 is TGTGCCAGCAGTCAAAGAACTAGCGACGGGGCCAATGAGCAGTTCTTC.

This clone appeared a single time. The chain couples TRBV7-2 to TRBJ2-7; the D is unclear. Germline V gene lookup returns CDR1 SGHTA and CDR2 FQGNSA. The CDR3 consists of 12 residues. V was shortened by 2 bases and J by 4 bases, with 6 bases between the two germline ends. The CDR3 loop is CASSLKGYEQYF. The CDR3 coding sequence is TGTGCCAGCAGCTTAAAGGGTTACGAGCAGTACTTC.

V and J are TRBV19 and TRBJ2-7; the D gene is possibly TRBD2 (6 bases). Trimming removed 4 bases at V and 0 bases at J, with 13 bases between. Germline CDR1 reads LNHDA; CDR2 reads SQIVND (reference sequence). The CDR3 runs 15 residues. The CDR3 reads CASSSPAGSSYEQYV. As DNA, the CDR3 is TGTGCCAGTAGTAGCCCCGCCGGGAGCTCCTACGAGCAGTACGTC.

The rearrangement joins TRBV6-1 to TRBJ1-1, with a possible D match to TRBD1 (5 bases). This CDR3 is built from 13 residues. The germline CDR1 and CDR2 sequences are MNHNS and SASEGT. Trimming removed 4 bases at V and 1 base at J, with 7 bases between. The CDR3 region has the DNA TGTGCCAGCAGTGTGACAGAGAACACTGAAGCTTTCTTT. It yields the protein CASSVTENTEAFF.

The genes are TRBV27 and TRBJ1-4; D is uncertain. The CDR3 runs to 14 residues. Trimming shortened V by 4 bases and J by 2 bases, and 8 bases separated the two germline ends. Germline CDR1 reads MNHEY; CDR2 reads SMNVEV (reference sequence). CDR3 sequence: CASSSFATNEKLFF. The CDR3 DNA follows: TGTGCCAGCAGTTCGTTCGCCACTAATGAAAAACTGTTTTTT.

The count of this clone is one. The gene calls are TRBV4-3 and TRBJ2-7, with TRBD2 matching over 10 bases. Germline-derived CDR1 and CDR2 are LGHNA and YSLEER. The CDR3 sequence is 17 residues long. V lost 0 bases to trimming and J lost 0 bases; unmatched junction nucleotides: 5. The CDR3 spells CASSQDWLAGASYEQYF. CDR3 nucleotide sequence: TGCGCCAGCAGCCAAGATTGGCTAGCGGGGGCCTCCTACGAGCAGTACTTC.

V gene TRBV18 combines with J gene TRBJ2-3; D unclear. The CDR3 is 15 amino acids. Germline CDR1 KGHSH, CDR2 LQKENI. V dropped 2 bases and J dropped 0 bases, with 9 bases sitting between them. DNA for the CDR3: TGTGCCAGCTCACCAAGGGTCCTTAGCACAGATACGCAGTATTTT. Protein: CASSPRVLSTDTQYF. The full variable domain, completed using reference TRBV18 and TRBJ2-3, is NAGVMQNPRHLVRRRGQEARLRCSPMKGHSHVYWYRQLPEEGLKFMVYLQKENIIDESGMPKERFSAEFPKEGPSILRIQQVVRGDSAAYFCASSPRVLSTDTQYFGPGTRLTVL.

The V and J genes are TRBV7-2 and TRBJ2-7; D unclear. In germline, CDR1 is SGHTA, CDR2 FQGNSA. This CDR3 has 13 residues. Trimming cost V 7 bases and J 3 bases, with 13 bases left between them. The CDR3 reads CASTEIGSYEQYF. CDR3 DNA: TGTGCCAGCACCGAAATTGGAAGCTACGAGCAGTACTTC. The full variable domain, its missing parts supplied by reference TRBV7-2 and TRBJ2-7, is GAGVSQSPSNKVTEKGKDVELRCDPISGHTALYWYRQSLGQGLEFLIYFQGNSAPDKSGLPSDRFSAERTGGSVSTLTIQRTQQEDSAVYLCASTEIGSYEQYFGPGTRLTVT.

The chain has TRBV19 and TRBJ1-5; 9 bases align to TRBD1. Germline V CDR1 and CDR2: LNHDA, SQIVND (reference sequence). This CDR3 spans 18 amino acids. The V and J ends lost 6 bases and 1 base, in that order; junction bases with no gene match: 13. CDR3 loop: CASSRERQGGGSNQPQHF. In DNA form, the CDR3 reads TGTGCCAGTAGCCGGGAGAGACAGGGGGGAGGGAGCAATCAGCCCCAGCATTTT.

This clone occurred once. The gene calls are TRBV10-3 and TRBJ2-2; D may be TRBD1 (7 bases). Germline lookup yields CDR1 ENHRY and CDR2 SYGVKD. The V and J ends lost 4 bases and 3 bases respectively, with 15 bases between them. This CDR3 comprises 16 residues. CDR3 in amino acids: CAISGGDRIYTGELFF. The CDR3 DNA reads as TGTGCCATCAGTGGGGGGGACAGAATCTACACCGGGGAGCTGTTTTTT.

This clone has a single count. This CDR3 fails to terminate in the conserved phenylalanine or tryptophan, so it likely reflects a read error. The rearrangement joins TRBV19 to TRBJ1-2, with D possibly TRBD1 on 5 matching bases. The CDR3 is 14 residues long. V was trimmed by 1 base and J by 4 bases, leaving 10 bases between them. Looked up from germline, CDR1 is LNHDA and CDR2 is SQIVND (reference sequence). The CDR3 nucleotides are TGTGCCAGTAGTATAGGACAGACCTCCTATGGCTACACCCTC. Residues: CASSIGQTSYGYTL.

The chain combines TRBV6-4 with TRBJ1-2, with 9 nucleotides matching TRBD1. Germline assignment: CDR1 MRHNA and CDR2 SNTAGT. The V segment lost 2 bases and the J segment 4 bases; nucleotides outside the gene matches: 5. This CDR3 is built from 15 residues. CDR3 loop: CASSDGGQGIYGYTF. DNA for the CDR3: TGTGCCAGCAGTGACGGAGGACAGGGGATCTATGGCTACACCTTC.

The CDR3, as DNA: TGTGCCAGCAGCTTAGTGATCGGGGAGGGTCAGCCCCAGCATTTT. It specifies CASSLVIGEGQPQHF. V usage is TRBV11-2 and J usage is TRBJ1-5; D not resolved. Germline V gives CDR1 SGHAT, CDR2 FQNNGV. CDR3 length: 15 residues. Trimming took 1 base from V and 6 from J, leaving 13 bases between them.

This clone is medium-sized by share. The genes are TRBV10-3 and TRBJ1-5; D is unclear. Germline V gene lookup returns CDR1 ENHRY and CDR2 SYGVKD. V lost 2 bases and J 3 bases, leaving 11 bases between the germline ends. CDR3 size: 15 residues. CDR3 in amino acids: CAISEVWADNQPQHF. The CDR3 coding sequence is TGTGCCATCAGTGAGGTATGGGCGGACAATCAGCCCCAGCATTTT.

This clone was seen once. The chain's CDR3 is CASRMGTRTGELFF. DNA of the CDR3: TGTGCCAGCAGAATGGGGACACGCACCGGGGAGCTGTTTTTT. The chain uses TRBV27 and TRBJ2-2; possibly TRBD1 for D (6 bases). Trimming took 6 bases from V and 4 from J, leaving 12 bases between them. The CDR3 totals 14 residues. CDR1 and CDR2 from the germline V gene are MNHEY and SMNVEV (reference sequence).

This clone showed up just once. The gene calls are TRBV7-9 and TRBJ2-5; D call uncertain. V was pared by 5 bases and J by 3 bases, with 7 bases between. The CDR3 length is 12 residues. CDR1 is SEHNR and CDR2 is FQNEAQ in the germline V gene (reference sequence). Here the CDR3 DNA reads TGTGCCAGCAGCCGCCTTAAAGAGACCCAGTACTTC. Translation: CASSRLKETQYF.

The chain recombines TRBV15 with TRBJ2-7; the D gene is possibly TRBD1 (6 bases). Germline V lookup: CDR1 LNHNV, CDR2 YYDKDF (reference sequence). The CDR3 totals 15 residues. Deletions cut 3 bases from V and 3 bases from J, with 15 bases between. CDR3 nucleotide sequence: TGTGCCACCAGCAGGGACACGACAGGCCTCTACGAGCAGTACGTC. As protein: CATSRDTTGLYEQYV.